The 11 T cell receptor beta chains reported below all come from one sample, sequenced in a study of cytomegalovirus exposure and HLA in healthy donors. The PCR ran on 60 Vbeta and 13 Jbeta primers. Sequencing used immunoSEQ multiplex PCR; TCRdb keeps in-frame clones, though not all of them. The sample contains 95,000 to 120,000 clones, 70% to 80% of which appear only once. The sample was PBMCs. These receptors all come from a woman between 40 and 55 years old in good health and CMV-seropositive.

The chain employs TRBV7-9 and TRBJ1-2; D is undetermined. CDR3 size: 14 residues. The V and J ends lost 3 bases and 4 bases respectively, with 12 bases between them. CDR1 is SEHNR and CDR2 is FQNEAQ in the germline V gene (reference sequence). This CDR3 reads CASSFSGRTYGYTF. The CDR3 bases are TGTGCCAGCAGCTTCAGCGGGCGGACCTATGGCTACACCTTC.

In nucleotides, the CDR3 is TGTGCCAGCAGCTCGAGGACAGGGGGCAGGGATGAGCAGTTCTTC. It encodes CASSSRTGGRDEQFF. The chain has TRBV11-3 and TRBJ2-1; 11 bases are shared with TRBD1. This CDR3 is 15 amino acids long. The V gene end was trimmed by 4 bases and the J gene end by 8 bases; junction bases not matched to a gene: 7. Germline assignment: CDR1 SGHNT and CDR2 YENEEA. The variable domain in full, completed from reference TRBV11-3 and TRBJ2-1, reads EAGVVQSPRYKIIEKKQPVAFWCNPISGHNTLYWYLQNLGQGPELLIRYENEEAVDDSQLPKDRFSAERLKGVDSTLKIQPAELGDSAVYLCASSSRTGGRDEQFFGPGTRLTVL.

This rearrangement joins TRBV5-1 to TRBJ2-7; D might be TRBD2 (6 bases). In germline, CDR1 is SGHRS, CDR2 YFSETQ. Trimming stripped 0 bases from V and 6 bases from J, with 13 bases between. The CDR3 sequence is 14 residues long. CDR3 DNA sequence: TGCGCCAGCAGCTTGGTTCAGGGAGGTTCCGAGCAGTACTTC. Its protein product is CASSLVQGGSEQYF.

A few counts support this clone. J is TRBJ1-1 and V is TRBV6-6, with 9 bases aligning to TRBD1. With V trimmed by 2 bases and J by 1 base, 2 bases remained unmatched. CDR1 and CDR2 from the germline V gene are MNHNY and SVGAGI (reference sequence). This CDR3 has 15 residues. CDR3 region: CASSYRQGENTEAFF. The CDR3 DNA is TGTGCCAGCAGTTACCGACAGGGGGAGAACACTGAAGCTTTCTTT.

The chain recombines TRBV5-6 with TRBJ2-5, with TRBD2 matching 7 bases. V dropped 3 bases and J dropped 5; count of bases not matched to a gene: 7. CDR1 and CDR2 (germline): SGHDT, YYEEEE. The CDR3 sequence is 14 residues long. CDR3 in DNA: TGTGCCAGCAGCTCAGCGCTCGGGGGGGAGACCCAGTACTTC. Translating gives CASSSALGGETQYF.

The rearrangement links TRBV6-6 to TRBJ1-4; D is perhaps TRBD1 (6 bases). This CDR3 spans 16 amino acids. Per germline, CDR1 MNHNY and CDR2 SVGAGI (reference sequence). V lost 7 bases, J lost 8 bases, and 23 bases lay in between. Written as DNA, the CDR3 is TGTGCCAGCACCCCCCGCGGGGGGGGGCTCGAGGAAAAACTGTTTTTT. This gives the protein CASTPRGGGLEEKLFF.

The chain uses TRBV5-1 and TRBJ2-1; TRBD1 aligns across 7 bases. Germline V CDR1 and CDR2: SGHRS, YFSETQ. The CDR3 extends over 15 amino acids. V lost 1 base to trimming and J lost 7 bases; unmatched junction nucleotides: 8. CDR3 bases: TGCGCCAGCAGCTTGTTAGGGGGCGCAGGGAATGAGCAGTTCTTC. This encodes CASSLLGGAGNEQFF.

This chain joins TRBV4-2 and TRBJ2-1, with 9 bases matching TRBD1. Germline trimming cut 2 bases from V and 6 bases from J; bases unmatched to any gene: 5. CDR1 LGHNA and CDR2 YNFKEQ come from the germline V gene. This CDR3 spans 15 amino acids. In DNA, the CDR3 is TGTGCCAGCAGCCAACGGACAGGGGAGGGCAATGAGCAGTTCTTC. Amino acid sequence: CASSQRTGEGNEQFF.

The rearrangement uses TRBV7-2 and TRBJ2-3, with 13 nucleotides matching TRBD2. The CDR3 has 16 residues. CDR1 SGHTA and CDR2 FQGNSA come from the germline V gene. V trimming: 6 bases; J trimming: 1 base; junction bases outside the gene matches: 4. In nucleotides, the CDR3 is TGTGCCAGCAGTCCCGGGACTAGCGGGGGCACAGATACGCAGTATTTT. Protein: CASSPGTSGGTDTQYF.

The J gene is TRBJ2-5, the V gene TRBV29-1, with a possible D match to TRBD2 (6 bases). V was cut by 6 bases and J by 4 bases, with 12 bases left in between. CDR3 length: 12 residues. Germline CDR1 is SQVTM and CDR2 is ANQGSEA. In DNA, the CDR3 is TGCAGCGTCAGGACTATCTCAGAGACCCAGTACTTC. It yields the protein CSVRTISETQYF.

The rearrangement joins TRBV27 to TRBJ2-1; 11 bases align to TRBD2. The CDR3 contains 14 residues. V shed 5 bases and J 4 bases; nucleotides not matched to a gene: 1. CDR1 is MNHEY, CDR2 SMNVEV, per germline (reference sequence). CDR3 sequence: CASSGLAGYNEQFF. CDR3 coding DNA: TGTGCCAGCAGTGGACTAGCGGGTTACAATGAGCAGTTCTTC.